This TCR beta chain was retrieved from a study of T cells after posttransplantation cyclophosphamide. This CDR3 comprises 16 residues. From germline, CDR1 is SGDLS and CDR2 YYNGEE. General observations from the study: TRB overlap between skin or GI tissue T cells and blood was limited. Donor CD8+ memory clones often dominated recipient blood repertoires at later times. TRB clonality was highly associated with recipient CMV seropositivity and reactivation.

The naive gate required viable CD3+CD4+ or CD3+CD8+ cells with CCR7+CD45RA+CD45RO-CD95-CD27+CD28+ phenotype. This related bone marrow graft donor gave peripheral blood on the day of marrow donation. This table comes from immunoSEQ multiplex PCR, and its TCRdb copy is limited to in-frame clones, with some not included. The top ten clones hold roughly 0.13% of a sample with fewer than 25,000 clones, about 97% of them seen once. In the case of this clone: What it binds is unknown.

The V gene is TRBV9, the J gene TRBJ2-5, with 13 positions matching TRBD2. The better agreement between TRBJ2-7 and the DNA end casts doubt on the J call. This receptor was obtained from a man in his fifties or sixties in good health, CMV-negative, and a related stem cell transplant donor. The sequenced material came from naive CD4+ T cells sorted from PBMCs. The CDR3 DNA reads TGTGCCAGCAGCCCCGGACTAGCGGGAGAGGGCTACGAGCAGTACTTC. Translated: CASSPGLAGEGYEQYF.